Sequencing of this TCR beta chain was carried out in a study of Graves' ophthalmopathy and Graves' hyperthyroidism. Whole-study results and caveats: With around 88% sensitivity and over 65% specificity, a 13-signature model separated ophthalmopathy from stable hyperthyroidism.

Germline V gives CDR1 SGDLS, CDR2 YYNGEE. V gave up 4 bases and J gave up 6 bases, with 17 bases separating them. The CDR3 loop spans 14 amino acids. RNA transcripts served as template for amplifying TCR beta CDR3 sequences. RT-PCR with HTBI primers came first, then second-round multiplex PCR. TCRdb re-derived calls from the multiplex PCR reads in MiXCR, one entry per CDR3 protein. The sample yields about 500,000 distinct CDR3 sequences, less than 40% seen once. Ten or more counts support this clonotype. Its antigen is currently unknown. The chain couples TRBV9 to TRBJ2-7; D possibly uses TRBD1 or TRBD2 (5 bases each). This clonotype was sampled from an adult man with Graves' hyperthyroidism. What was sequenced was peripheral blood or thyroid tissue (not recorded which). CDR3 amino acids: CASSWDRDEGEQYF. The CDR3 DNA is TGTGCCAGCAGCTGGGACCGGGACGAGGGCGAGCAGTACTTC.